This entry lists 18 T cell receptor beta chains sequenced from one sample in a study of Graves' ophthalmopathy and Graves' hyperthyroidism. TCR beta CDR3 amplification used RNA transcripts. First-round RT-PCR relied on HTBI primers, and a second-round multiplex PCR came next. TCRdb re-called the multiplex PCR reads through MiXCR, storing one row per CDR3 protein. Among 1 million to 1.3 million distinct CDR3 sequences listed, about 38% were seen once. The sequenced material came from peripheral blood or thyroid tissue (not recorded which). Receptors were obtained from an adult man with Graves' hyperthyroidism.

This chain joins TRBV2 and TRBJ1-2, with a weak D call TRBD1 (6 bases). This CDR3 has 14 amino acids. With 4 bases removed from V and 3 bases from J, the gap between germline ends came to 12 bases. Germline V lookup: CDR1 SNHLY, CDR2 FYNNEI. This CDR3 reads CASSAAGGDYGYTF. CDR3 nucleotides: TGTGCCAGCAGTGCGGCGGGGGGCGACTATGGCTACACCTTC.

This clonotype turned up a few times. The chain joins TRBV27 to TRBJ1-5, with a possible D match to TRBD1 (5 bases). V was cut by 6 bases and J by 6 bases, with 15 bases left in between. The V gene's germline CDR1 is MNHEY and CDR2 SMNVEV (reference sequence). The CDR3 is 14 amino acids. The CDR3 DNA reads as TGTGCCAGCAGCAGCCCGGGGGGGGGTCAGCCCCAGCATTTT. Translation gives CASSSPGGGQPQHF.

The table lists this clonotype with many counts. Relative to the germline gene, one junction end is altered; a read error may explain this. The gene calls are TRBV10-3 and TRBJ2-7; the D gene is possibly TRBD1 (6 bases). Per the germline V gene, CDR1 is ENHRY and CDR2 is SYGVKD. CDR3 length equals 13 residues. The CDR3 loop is CASSYRDTYEQYF. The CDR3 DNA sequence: TGTGCCAGCAGTTACCGGGACACCTACGAGCAGTACTTC.

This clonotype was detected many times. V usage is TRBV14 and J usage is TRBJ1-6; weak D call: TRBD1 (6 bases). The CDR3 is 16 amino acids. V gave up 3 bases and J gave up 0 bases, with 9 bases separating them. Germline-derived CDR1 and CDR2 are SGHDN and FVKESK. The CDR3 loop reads CASSHLGASYNSPLHF. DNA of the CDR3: TGTGCCAGCAGCCATCTGGGGGCCTCCTATAATTCACCCCTCCACTTT.

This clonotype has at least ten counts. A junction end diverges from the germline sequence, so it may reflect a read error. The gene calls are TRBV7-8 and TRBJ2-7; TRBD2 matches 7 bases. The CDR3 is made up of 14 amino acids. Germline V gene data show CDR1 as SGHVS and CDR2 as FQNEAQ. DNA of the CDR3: TGCGCCAGCAGCTTGGGTCGAGCGGGGTACGAGCAGTACTTC. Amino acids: CASSLGRAGYEQYF.

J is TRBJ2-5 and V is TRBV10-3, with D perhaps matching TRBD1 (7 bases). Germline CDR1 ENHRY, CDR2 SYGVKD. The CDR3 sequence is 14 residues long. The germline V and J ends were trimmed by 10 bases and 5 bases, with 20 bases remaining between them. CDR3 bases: TGTGCCAGCAGGGGGGTTCGAGGGCGGGAGACCCAGTACTTC. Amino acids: CASRGVRGRETQYF.

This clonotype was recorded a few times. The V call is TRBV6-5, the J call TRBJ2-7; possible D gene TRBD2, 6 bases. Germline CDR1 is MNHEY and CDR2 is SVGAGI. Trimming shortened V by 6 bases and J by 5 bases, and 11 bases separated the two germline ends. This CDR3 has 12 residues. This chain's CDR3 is CASRPGGDEQYF. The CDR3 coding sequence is TGTGCCAGCAGACCCGGCGGGGACGAGCAGTACTTC.

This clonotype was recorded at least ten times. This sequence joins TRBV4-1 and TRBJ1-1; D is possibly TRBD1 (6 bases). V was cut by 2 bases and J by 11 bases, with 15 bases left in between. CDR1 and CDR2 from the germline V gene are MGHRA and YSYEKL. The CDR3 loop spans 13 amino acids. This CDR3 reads CASSQIGTLAAFF. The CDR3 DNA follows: TGCGCCAGCAGCCAAATCGGGACATTGGCTGCTTTCTTT.

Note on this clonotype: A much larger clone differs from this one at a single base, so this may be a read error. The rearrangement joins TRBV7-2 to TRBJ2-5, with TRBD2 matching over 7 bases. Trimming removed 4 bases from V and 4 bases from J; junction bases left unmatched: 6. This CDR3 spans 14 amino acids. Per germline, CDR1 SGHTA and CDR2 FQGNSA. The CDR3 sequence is CASSSWGGGETQYF. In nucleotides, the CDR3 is TGTGCCAGCAGCTCTTGGGGGGGTGGAGAGACCCAGTACTTC.

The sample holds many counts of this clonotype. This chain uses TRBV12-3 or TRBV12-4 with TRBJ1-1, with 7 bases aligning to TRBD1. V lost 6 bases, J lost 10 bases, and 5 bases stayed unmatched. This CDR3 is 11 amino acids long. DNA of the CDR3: TGTGCCAGCAGCTTGAGGGGGCTAGCTTTCTTT. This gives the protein CASSLRGLAFF.

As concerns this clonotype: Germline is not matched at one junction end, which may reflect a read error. Written as DNA, the CDR3 is TGTGCCAGCAGTGGGGCCGCTGGGACTAGGAGCTCCTACGAGCAGTACTTC. Translation gives CASSGAAGTRSSYEQYF. This chain joins TRBV10-3 and TRBJ2-7; 8 bases are shared with TRBD2. CDR1 is ENHRY, CDR2 SYGVKD, per germline. There are 17 residues in the CDR3.

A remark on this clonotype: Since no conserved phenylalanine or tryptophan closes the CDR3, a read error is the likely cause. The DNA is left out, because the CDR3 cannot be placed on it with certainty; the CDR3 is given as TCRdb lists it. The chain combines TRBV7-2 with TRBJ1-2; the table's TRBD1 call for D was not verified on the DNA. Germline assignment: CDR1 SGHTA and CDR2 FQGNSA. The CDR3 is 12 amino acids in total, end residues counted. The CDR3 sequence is CASSIRQGPLYL.

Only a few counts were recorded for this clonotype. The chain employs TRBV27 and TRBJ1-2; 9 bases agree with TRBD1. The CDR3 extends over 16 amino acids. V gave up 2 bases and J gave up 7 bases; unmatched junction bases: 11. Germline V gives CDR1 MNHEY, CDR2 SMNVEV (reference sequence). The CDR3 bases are TGTGCCAGCAGTTTACCGCGCCCGACAGGGGGTCTTGGCTACACCTTC. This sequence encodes CASSLPRPTGGLGYTF.

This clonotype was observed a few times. CDR3 DNA: TGTGCCAGCCGAGACAGGGAGAGGGAAGAGACCCAGTACTTC. This encodes CASRDREREETQYF. The rearrangement links TRBV28 to TRBJ2-5; 7 bases fit TRBD1. Germline V lookup: CDR1 MDHEN, CDR2 SYDVKM. The CDR3 contains 14 residues. V lost 8 bases, J lost 3 bases, and 9 bases stayed unmatched. The variable domain in full, completed from reference TRBV28 and TRBJ2-5, reads DVKVTQSSRYLVKRTGEKVFLECVQDMDHENMFWYRQDPGLGLRLIYFSYDVKMKEKGDIPEGYSVSREKKERFSLILESASTNQTSMYLCASRDREREETQYFGPGTRLLVL.

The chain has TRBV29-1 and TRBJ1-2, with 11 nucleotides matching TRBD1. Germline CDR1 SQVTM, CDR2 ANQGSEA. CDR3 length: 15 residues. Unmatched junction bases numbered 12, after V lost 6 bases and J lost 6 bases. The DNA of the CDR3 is TGCAGCGTGCGGACAGGGGGCGACTCACTCAATGGCTACACCTTC. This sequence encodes CSVRTGGDSLNGYTF.

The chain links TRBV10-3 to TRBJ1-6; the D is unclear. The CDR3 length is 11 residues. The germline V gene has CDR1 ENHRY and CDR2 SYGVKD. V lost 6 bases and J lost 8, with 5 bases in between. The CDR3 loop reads CAIRADSPLHF. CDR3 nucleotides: TGTGCCATCAGGGCGGATTCACCCCTCCACTTT.

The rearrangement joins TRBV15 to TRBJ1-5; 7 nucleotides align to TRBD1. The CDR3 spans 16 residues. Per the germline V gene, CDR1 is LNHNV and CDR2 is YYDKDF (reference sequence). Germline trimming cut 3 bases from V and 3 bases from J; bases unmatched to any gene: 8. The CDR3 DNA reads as TGTGCCACCAGCAGTGGAGGGGGCTACCTCAATCAGCCCCAGCATTTT. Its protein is CATSSGGGYLNQPQHF.

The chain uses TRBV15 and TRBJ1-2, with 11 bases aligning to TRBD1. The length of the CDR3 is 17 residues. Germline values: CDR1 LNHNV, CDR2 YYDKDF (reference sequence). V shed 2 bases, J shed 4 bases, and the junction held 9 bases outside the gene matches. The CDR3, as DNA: TGTGCCACCAGCAGAACCAAGGGACAGGGGGGCCGCTATGGCTACACCTTC. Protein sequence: CATSRTKGQGGRYGYTF.